The sequence of this T cell receptor (beta chain) was determined in a study of T cell responses to AZD1222 COVID-19 vaccine. Study overall: Both about-4-week and about-12-week second-dose recipients were combined.

General study points: There were mostly white British donors and more females than males, and clonal diversity was possibly underestimated. Epitopes outside B.1.351 and B.1.1.7 mutated regions reportedly drew nearly half of spike TCRs. Elevations in Spike-specific TCR breadth and depth followed administration of two AZD1222 doses.

The protocol was immunoSEQ multiplex PCR, while the TCRdb copy is restricted to in-frame clones and leaves out a portion. There are approximately 120,000 clones in the sample; around 92% occur only once, and approximately 4.2% lies in the top ten. The CDR3 contains 13 residues. Germline loops: CDR1 SGHKS, CDR2 YYEKEE (reference sequence). The V and J ends lost 3 bases and 11 bases, in that order; junction bases with no gene match: 9. Only a few counts were recorded for this clone. Its antigen is unknown. The rearrangement links TRBV5-5 to TRBJ2-7, with 9 nucleotides matching TRBD1. The receptor comes from an adult in good health. Sample: peripheral blood, taken on day 0 of AZD1222 vaccination. CDR3: CASSSTGGFMEYF. The CDR3 nucleotides read TGTGCCAGCAGCTCAACAGGGGGCTTTATGGAGTACTTC.